Listed here are 9 T cell receptor beta chains from one sample, sequenced in a study of shared clonotypes between healthy human individuals. TCRdb's copy holds only in-frame clones and misses some; the assay was immunoSEQ multiplex PCR. The repertoire holds about 2.3 million clones, with 85% to 95% as singletons. Sequences were obtained from naive CD4+ T cells from PBMCs. The subset here: CD45RA+ positively selected. The source of these receptors is a young man in good health. Some clones in this sample may be carry-over from other donors' samples.

V gene TRBV5-6 combines with J gene TRBJ2-4, with TRBD1 matching 7 bases. V gave up 4 bases and J gave up 0 bases; unmatched junction bases: 4. CDR1 SGHDT and CDR2 YYEEEE come from the germline V gene. This CDR3 spans 15 amino acids. Here the CDR3 reads CASSRTGLAKNIQYF. The CDR3 bases are TGTGCCAGCAGCCGGACAGGCCTAGCCAAAAACATTCAGTACTTC.

The chain joins TRBV5-4 to TRBJ2-1; no reliable D call. The CDR3 extends over 12 amino acids. V was pared by 4 bases and J by 10 bases, with 12 bases between. Germline assignment: CDR1 SGHNT and CDR2 YYREEE (reference sequence). The CDR3 DNA is TGTGCCAGCAGCAAACTCCTAGAGGAGCAGTTCTTC. Translating it yields CASSKLLEEQFF.

This chain links TRBV5-1 with TRBJ2-1; 8 positions agree with TRBD1. This CDR3 has 15 amino acids. CDR1 is SGHRS, CDR2 YFSETQ, per germline. Losses at the gene ends were 4 bases for V and 4 bases for J; bases not matched to a gene: 7. This chain's CDR3 is CASSPRTGLYNEQFF. For the CDR3, the DNA is TGCGCCAGCAGCCCCCGGACAGGGCTATACAATGAGCAGTTCTTC.

This clone was seen once. CDR3: CSVAGSSYEQYF. DNA of the CDR3: TGCAGCGTTGCCGGGAGCTCCTACGAGCAGTACTTC. The chain uses TRBV29-1 and TRBJ2-5; tentative D call: TRBD2 (6 bases). The DNA end lines up better with TRBJ2-7; the J call may be wrong. Germline CDR1 SQVTM, CDR2 ANQGSEA. This CDR3 is built from 12 residues.

This clone was seen a single time. The chain couples TRBV6-6 to TRBJ2-3; 7 nucleotides match TRBD1. This CDR3 comprises 12 residues. The germline CDR1 and CDR2 sequences are MNHNY and SVGAGI (reference sequence). V gave up 6 bases and J gave up 12 bases; unmatched junction bases: 9. This CDR3 reads CASSPGQEVQYF. The CDR3 nucleotides read TGTGCCAGCAGCCCCGGACAGGAGGTTCAGTATTTT.

Points on this clone: Other DNA sequences in the sample encode the same CDR3. The chain uses TRBV9 and TRBJ2-1; TRBD2 agrees at 8 bases. V was pared by 0 bases and J by 4 bases, with 3 bases of the junction left unmatched. CDR1 is SGDLS and CDR2 is YYNGEE in the germline V gene. CDR3 length: 15 amino acids. Here the CDR3 reads CASSVVSGSYNEQFF. The CDR3 DNA sequence: TGTGCCAGCAGCGTAGTCAGCGGGAGTTACAATGAGCAGTTCTTC.

This sequence joins TRBV7-9 and TRBJ1-3; weak D call: TRBD1 (5 bases). Trimming stripped 3 bases from V and 0 bases from J, with 9 bases between. The germline CDR1 and CDR2 sequences are SEHNR and FQNEAQ (reference sequence). The CDR3 is 15 residues long. CDR3 bases: TGTGCCAGCAGCTTTTACAGGATCTCTGGAAACACCATATATTTT. It is translated as CASSFYRISGNTIYF.

This clone was seen more than once but under ten times. V usage is TRBV4-1 and J usage is TRBJ1-1; D is unclear. The CDR3 extends over 15 amino acids. The V gene's germline CDR1 is MGHRA and CDR2 YSYEKL. Trimming stripped 4 bases from V and 4 bases from J, with 16 bases between. CDR3 sequence: CASSLPRAQITEAFF. DNA of the CDR3: TGCGCCAGCAGCCTCCCACGGGCCCAGATCACTGAAGCTTTCTTT.

With respect to this clone: Additional DNA sequences in this sample encode the identical CDR3. The chain combines TRBV4-2 with TRBJ2-3; the match to TRBD2 covers 10 bases. The CDR3 is made up of 15 amino acids. Germline V gene lookup returns CDR1 LGHNA and CDR2 YNFKEQ. Trimming took 4 bases from V and 2 from J; bases not matched to a gene: 3. CDR3 coding DNA: TGTGCCAGCAGCCGCGGACTAGCGGTCACAGATACGCAGTATTTT. It translates to CASSRGLAVTDTQYF.